Below, one TCR beta chain is given with its context. The length of the CDR3 is 13 residues. The sample comes from a study of monozygotic twins with inflammatory bowel disease. TCRdb reworked the 5' RACE reads into one entry per CDR3 protein, no DNA. The sample includes about 450,000 distinct CDR3 sequences. J is TRBJ2-1 and V is TRBV12-3 or TRBV12-4. The clonotype comes from a human donor with ulcerative colitis or Crohn's disease, or a healthy co-twin of an affected twin (not recorded which). Sequencing was carried out using blood. The CDR3 loop is CASSLRGYNEQFF.